This TCR beta chain was retrieved from a study of T-cell reconstitution after alpha-beta-depleted transplantation in children (dated by TCRdb to the mid-2010s). For context, the study as a whole: Using TCR repertoire profiling, the study quantitatively followed how T-cell immune reconstitution unfolded in children after TCRalphabeta/CD19-depleted allogeneic hematopoietic cell transplantation. Broad study findings and their caveats: About two months after transplant, the apparently early recovery of alphabetaT-cell counts reportedly depended on just several hundred clones that had expanded rapidly and came from non-depleted graft cells. In some patients, the high TCRbeta diversity seen at day 60 was put down to recipient T cells and intrathymic progenitors that had survived conditioning. The frequencies of hyperexpanded clones fell over the following months, and after one year, T-cell counts and TCRbeta diversity were mostly attributed to newly produced T cells.

Library prep was done by PCR. The sequencer was an Illumina HiSeq 2500. Molecular barcoding was employed in the preparation of TCR libraries, with unique molecular identifiers being used to normalize TCRbeta repertoire quantification. The public reads were reprocessed in TCRdb via fastp at Q25 and MiXCR, keeping in-frame beta chains. Rows matching on CDR3 protein sequence are summarized as one entry with the most common DNA and genes. For this sample there are 220,000 or so distinct CDR3 sequences; 8.2% appear just once. Just under 6.5% of the sample is in the top ten clones. V gives up 2 bases and J gives up 5 bases, and the segment between their germline ends measures 6 bases. For CDR1 and CDR2, the germline V gene lists KGHSH and LQKENI. The CDR3 covers 12 residues, taking in both the cysteine and the phenylalanine. This entry keeps only the CDR3 DNA: 36 bases, framed from base 1. This clonotype appeared many times. The antigen it binds to is not known. No base quality values were provided; no much bigger clone lies one nucleotide off.

The intended sense of this specimen's treatment or condition label: allogeneic hematopoietic cell transplantation with graft depleted of TCRalphabeta T cells and CD19 B cells. TCRalphabeta/CD19-depleted allogeneic hematopoietic cell grafts were given to the transplant recipients, all of whom were children. This clonotype was obtained from a male patient aged 10 to 17 who had a stem cell transplant for acute lymphoblastic leukemia, so the T cells may come from the graft donor. Sequenced here: PBMCs, mostly from graft donor cells, sampled 180 days after TCRalphabeta/CD19-depleted stem cell transplant. The V and J segments used are TRBV18 and TRBJ2-5; no D segment can be confidently identified. Here is the DNA: TGTGCCAGCTCACCAGGGCCCGAGACCCAGTACTTC. It codes for CASSPGPETQYF.